This T cell receptor beta chain was identified in a study of radiation and T cells in renal cell carcinoma. Time point defined: baseline pretreatment blood. Treatment: 15 Gy SBRT to primary tumor, nephrectomy 4 weeks later. This clone appeared once. The CDR3 runs to 14 residues. Germline V gives CDR1 MDHEN, CDR2 SYDVKM. Trimming took 3 bases from V and 3 from J, leaving 12 bases between them. Here immunoSEQ multiplex PCR was the method, and the copy in TCRdb shows in-frame clones only, minus some. The repertoire holds 130,000 or so clones, with around nine tenths as singletons. This chain connects TRBV28 to TRBJ2-7, with a possible D match to TRBD2 (6 bases). Sequenced material: blood, taken from a patient whose treatment included radiotherapy and nephrectomy. The sequence came from a woman between 50 and 59 years old with renal cell carcinoma. The CDR3 coding sequence is TGTGCCAGCAGTTTTCAGGGAGGAGGCTACGAGCAGTACTTC. It yields the protein CASSFQGGGYEQYF.